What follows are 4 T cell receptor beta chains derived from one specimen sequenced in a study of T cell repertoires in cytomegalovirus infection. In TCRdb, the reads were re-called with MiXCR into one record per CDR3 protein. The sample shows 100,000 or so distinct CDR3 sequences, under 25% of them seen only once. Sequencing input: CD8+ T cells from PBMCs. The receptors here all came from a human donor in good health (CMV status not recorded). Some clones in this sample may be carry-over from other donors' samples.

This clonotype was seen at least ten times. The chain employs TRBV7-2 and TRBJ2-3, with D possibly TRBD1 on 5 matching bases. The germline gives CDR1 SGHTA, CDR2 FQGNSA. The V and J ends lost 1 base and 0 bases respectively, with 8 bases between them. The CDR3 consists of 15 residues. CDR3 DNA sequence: TGTGCCAGCAGCTTAGTGGACACTAGCACAGATACGCAGTATTTT. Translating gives CASSLVDTSTDTQYF.

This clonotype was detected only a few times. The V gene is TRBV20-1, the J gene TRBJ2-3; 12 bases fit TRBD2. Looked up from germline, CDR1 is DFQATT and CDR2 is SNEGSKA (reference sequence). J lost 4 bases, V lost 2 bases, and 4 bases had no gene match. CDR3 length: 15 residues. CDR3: CSARSGLAGADTQYF. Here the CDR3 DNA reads TGCAGTGCTAGATCGGGACTAGCGGGTGCAGATACGCAGTATTTT.

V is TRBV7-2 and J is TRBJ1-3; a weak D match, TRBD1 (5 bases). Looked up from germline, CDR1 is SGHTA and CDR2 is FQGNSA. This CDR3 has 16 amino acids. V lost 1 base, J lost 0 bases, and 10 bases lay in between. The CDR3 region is CASSLEGSFSGNTIYF. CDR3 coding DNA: TGTGCCAGCAGCTTAGAGGGGTCGTTCTCTGGAAACACCATATATTTT. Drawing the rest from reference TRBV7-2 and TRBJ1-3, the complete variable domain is GAGVSQSPSNKVTEKGKDVELRCDPISGHTALYWYRQSLGQGLEFLIYFQGNSAPDKSGLPSDRFSAERTGGSVSTLTIQRTQQEDSAVYLCASSLEGSFSGNTIYFGEGSWLTVV.

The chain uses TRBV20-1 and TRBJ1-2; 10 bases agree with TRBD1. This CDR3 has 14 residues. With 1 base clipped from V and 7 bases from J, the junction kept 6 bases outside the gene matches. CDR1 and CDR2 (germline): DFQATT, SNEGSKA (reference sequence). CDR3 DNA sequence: TGCAGTGCTAGAGCGGGACAGGGGATCTCTGGCTACACCTTC. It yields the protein CSARAGQGISGYTF.